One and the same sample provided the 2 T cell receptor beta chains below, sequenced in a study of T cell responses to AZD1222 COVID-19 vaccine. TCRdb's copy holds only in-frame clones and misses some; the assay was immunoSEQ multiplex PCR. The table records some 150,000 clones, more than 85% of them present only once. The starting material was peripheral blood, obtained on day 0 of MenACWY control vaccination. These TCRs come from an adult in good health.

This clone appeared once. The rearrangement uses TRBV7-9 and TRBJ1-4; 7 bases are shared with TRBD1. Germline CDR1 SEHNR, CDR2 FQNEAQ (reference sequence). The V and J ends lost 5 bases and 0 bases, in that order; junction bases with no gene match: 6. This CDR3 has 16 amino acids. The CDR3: CASSLTGSATNEKLFF. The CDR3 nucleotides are TGTGCCAGCAGCCTGACAGGGAGTGCAACTAATGAAAAACTGTTTTTT.

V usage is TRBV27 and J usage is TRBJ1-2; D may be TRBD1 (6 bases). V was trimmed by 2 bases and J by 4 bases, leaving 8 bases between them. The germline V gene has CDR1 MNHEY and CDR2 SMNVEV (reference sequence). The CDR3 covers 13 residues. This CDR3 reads CASSLGGTYGYTF. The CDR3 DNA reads TGTGCCAGCAGTTTAGGGGGCACCTATGGCTACACCTTC.